These 20 T cell receptor beta chains share one sample of origin, sequenced in a study of identical twins. TCRdb reprocessed the 5' RACE reads with MiXCR, giving one entry per CDR3 protein. The sample holds roughly 690,000 distinct CDR3 sequences, 21% seen once. The same data also went into a second study, on T cells expressing NK-cell markers.

Source material: PBMCs. Source of these receptors: a woman between 18 and 29 years old in good health.

The genes are TRBV19 and TRBJ2-1; possibly TRBD2 for D (5 bases). The V gene's germline CDR1 is LNHDA and CDR2 SQIVND (reference sequence). Between the trimmed V and J ends, which lost 2 bases and 7 bases, there was a span of 9 bases. CDR3 size: 13 residues. The CDR3 loop reads CASSIIAQNEQFF. CDR3 coding DNA: TGTGCCAGTAGTATAATAGCGCAGAATGAGCAGTTCTTC.

This clonotype was observed a few times. This chain links TRBV29-1 with TRBJ2-1; unclear D gene. This CDR3 region has 11 residues. Germline values: CDR1 SQVTM, CDR2 ANQGSEA. The CDR3 nucleotides read TGCAGTTATAGCTCCTACAATGAGCAGTTCTTC. Encoded protein: CSYSSYNEQFF.

This clonotype was counted between two and nine times. V gene TRBV9 combines with J gene TRBJ2-1; D ambiguous. Trimming took 2 bases from V and 7 from J, leaving 10 bases between them. CDR3 size: 13 residues. Germline loops: CDR1 SGDLS, CDR2 YYNGEE. The CDR3: CASSVGRRNEQFF. As DNA, the CDR3 is TGTGCCAGCAGCGTCGGCAGGAGAAATGAGCAGTTCTTC.

This clonotype was picked up a small number of times. The genes are TRBV20-1 and TRBJ2-1; 7 nucleotides align to TRBD1. Germline values: CDR1 DFQATT, CDR2 SNEGSKA (reference sequence). The CDR3 consists of 16 residues. Trimming removed 5 bases from V and 3 bases from J; junction bases left unmatched: 13. CDR3 residues: CSAAPQLGQNYNEQFF. The CDR3 DNA sequence: TGCAGTGCTGCCCCCCAGCTGGGACAGAACTACAATGAGCAGTTCTTC.

The gene calls are TRBV2 and TRBJ2-7, with D perhaps given as TRBD1 or TRBD2 (5 bases each). The CDR3 length is 17 residues. V gave up 8 bases and J gave up 0 bases, with 23 bases separating them. Germline CDR1 is SNHLY and CDR2 is FYNNEI. This CDR3 is CASLGELIIRNSYEQYF. DNA for the CDR3: TGTGCCAGCCTGGGGGAACTTATTATACGGAACTCCTACGAGCAGTACTTC. The full variable domain, with the rest looked up from reference TRBV2 and TRBJ2-7, is EPEVTQTPSHQVTQMGQEVILRCVPISNHLYFYWYRQILGQKVEFLVSFYNNEISEKSEIFDDQFSVERPDGSNFTLKIRSTKLEDSAMYFCASLGELIIRNSYEQYFGPGTRLTVT.

This clonotype was detected a few times. This chain links TRBV20-1 with TRBJ2-7, with D perhaps matching TRBD1 or TRBD2 (7 bases each). From germline, CDR1 is DFQATT and CDR2 SNEGSKA (reference sequence). The CDR3 is 13 residues long. V was cut by 5 bases and J by 6 bases, with 17 bases left in between. CDR3 in amino acids: CSASRGGGGEQYF. The CDR3 region has the DNA TGCAGTGCTTCCAGGGGGGGGGGTGGCGAGCAGTACTTC.

The V call is TRBV18, the J call TRBJ2-5; TRBD2 is a possible D gene (5 bases). The CDR3 has 14 amino acids. Germline CDR1 KGHSH, CDR2 LQKENI. Trimming cost V 3 bases and J 5 bases, with 13 bases left between them. In DNA, the CDR3 is TGTGCCAGCTCACCCCGGACTGCCACGGAGACCCAGTACTTC. As protein: CASSPRTATETQYF.

This chain joins TRBV12-3 or TRBV12-4 and TRBJ1-5; maybe TRBD1 (6 bases). V lost 6 bases and J 7 bases, leaving 28 bases between the germline ends. The CDR3 contains 18 residues. CDR3 loop: CASSNNRGGAGFGQPQHF. The CDR3 bases are TGTGCCAGCAGCAACAATAGGGGGGGGGCCGGATTCGGACAGCCCCAGCATTTT.

The chain employs TRBV6-6 and TRBJ1-1, with 7 bases lining up with TRBD1. This CDR3 contains 13 residues. CDR1 and CDR2 from the germline V gene are MNHNY and SVGAGI (reference sequence). The trim removed 5 bases at V and 8 bases at J, leaving 8 bases unmatched. CDR3 sequence (DNA): TGTGCCAGCAGTCAGGACAGGACATTCGAAGCTTTCTTT. Translated, it gives CASSQDRTFEAFF.

This clonotype was detected ten times or more. The rearrangement uses TRBV29-1 and TRBJ2-2; D may correspond to TRBD1 or TRBD2 (5 bases each). The germline V and J ends were trimmed by 7 bases and 4 bases, with 13 bases remaining between them. The CDR3 has 13 residues. CDR1 and CDR2 (germline): SQVTM, ANQGSEA. The CDR3 DNA follows: TGCAGCGCCCGCCGGGGCGGCACCGGGGAGCTGTTTTTT. As protein: CSARRGGTGELFF.

The table lists this clonotype with a few counts. The junction shows a germline mismatch at one end, possibly a read error. This chain uses TRBV20-1 with TRBJ2-7, with D perhaps TRBD2 (5 bases). From germline, CDR1 is DFQATT and CDR2 SNEGSKA (reference sequence). The CDR3 runs to 10 residues. In DNA, the CDR3 is TGCTGTGCGGGCCTTGGCGAGCAGTACTTC. Translating gives CCAGLGEQYF.

There are a few counts of this clonotype. V usage is TRBV20-1 and J usage is TRBJ2-5, with TRBD2 identical over 10 bases. V shed 3 bases and J 4 bases; nucleotides not matched to a gene: 2. The CDR3 has 13 amino acids. Germline CDR1 and CDR2: DFQATT and SNEGSKA (reference sequence). In DNA, the CDR3 is TGCAGTGCTAGCCTAGCGGGGGTAGAGACCCAGTACTTC. It codes for CSASLAGVETQYF.

This clonotype was observed at least ten times. The chain links TRBV5-6 to TRBJ1-2; D is perhaps TRBD1 (5 bases). The V end lost 0 bases, the J end lost 8 bases, and 11 bases lay between the germline ends. The length of the CDR3 is 13 residues. Per germline, CDR1 SGHDT and CDR2 YYEEEE. The CDR3 is CASSLAEGIGYTF. DNA of the CDR3: TGTGCCAGCAGCTTGGCCGAGGGGATCGGCTACACCTTC. The variable domain in full, completed from reference TRBV5-6 and TRBJ1-2, reads DAGVTQSPTHLIKTRGQQVTLRCSPKSGHDTVSWYQQALGQGPQFIFQYYEEEERQRGNFPDRFSGHQFPNYSSELNVNALLLGDSALYLCASSLAEGIGYTFGSGTRLTVV.

This clonotype appeared many times. The chain combines TRBV20-1 with TRBJ2-5; D is possibly TRBD1 (5 bases). Germline V gene lookup returns CDR1 DFQATT and CDR2 SNEGSKA (reference sequence). Trimming pared 4 bases from V and 4 bases from J, leaving 10 bases between. This CDR3 is 12 amino acids long. The CDR3 DNA reads as TGCAGTGCTAACAGGCGGTCAGAGACCCAGTACTTC. It is translated as CSANRRSETQYF.

In this sample, this clonotype turned up a few times. The chain recombines TRBV15 with TRBJ2-1; D is unresolved. CDR3 length: 16 amino acids. The V end was cut by 0 bases, the J end by 2 bases, with 11 bases between. Germline values: CDR1 LNHNV, CDR2 YYDKDF (reference sequence). The CDR3 reads CATSREVPSPYNEQFF. CDR3 nucleotide sequence: TGTGCCACCAGCAGAGAGGTCCCTAGTCCCTACAATGAGCAGTTCTTC.

This clonotype was found once. V gene TRBV12-3 or TRBV12-4 combines with J gene TRBJ1-5; D gene uncertain. CDR3 size: 17 residues. Trimming removed 2 bases from V and 2 bases from J, with 16 bases in between. CDR3 sequence reads: CASSLMTASYGNQPQHF. The CDR3 nucleotides read TGTGCCAGCAGTTTAATGACTGCGAGTTATGGCAATCAGCCCCAGCATTTT.

The sample holds many counts of this clonotype. The rearrangement links TRBV28 to TRBJ1-5; TRBD1 is a possible D gene (6 bases). V was pared by 6 bases and J by 7 bases, with 13 bases between. This CDR3 spans 13 amino acids. Germline V gives CDR1 MDHEN, CDR2 SYDVKM. This CDR3 is CASRSGVWQPQHF. DNA of the CDR3: TGTGCCAGCAGATCAGGGGTTTGGCAGCCCCAGCATTTT.

This clonotype turned up a few times. This sequence joins TRBV9 and TRBJ1-1; D unresolved. From germline, CDR1 is SGDLS and CDR2 YYNGEE. The V end was cut by 0 bases, the J end by 1 base, with 4 bases between. The CDR3 runs 13 residues. CDR3 loop: CASSVDQNTEAFF. DNA for the CDR3: TGTGCCAGCAGCGTAGACCAGAACACTGAAGCTTTCTTT.

J is TRBJ1-3 and V is TRBV7-9; TRBD1 agrees at 8 bases. The germline gives CDR1 SEHNR, CDR2 FQNEAQ (reference sequence). V lost 5 bases, J lost 3 bases, and 6 bases stayed unmatched. The CDR3 totals 15 residues. CDR3 bases: TGTGCCAGCAGCACTGGACAGGGTGGTGGAAACACCATATATTTT. Its protein product is CASSTGQGGGNTIYF.

This clonotype was observed a handful of times. This chain uses TRBV3-1 with TRBJ1-2, with 8 bases fitting TRBD1. Germline loops: CDR1 LGHDT, CDR2 YNNKEL (reference sequence). Unmatched junction bases numbered 11, after V lost 7 bases and J lost 4 bases. The CDR3 loop spans 15 amino acids. The chain's CDR3 is CASKIAADRAYGYTF. CDR3 nucleotides: TGTGCCAGCAAGATAGCGGCGGACAGGGCCTATGGCTACACCTTC.